This T cell receptor beta chain was retrieved from a study of early T cells in non-severe SARS-CoV-2 infection. TCRdb re-called the 5' RACE reads through MiXCR, storing one row per CDR3 protein. The sample has around 110,000 distinct CDR3 sequences, 11% seen once; the top ten hold 6.5% to 8%. The CDR3 contains 16 residues. Germline V gene lookup returns CDR1 PRHDT and CDR2 FYEKMQ (reference sequence). The ends lost 5 bases at V and 0 bases at J; junction bases unmatched: 4. Sequencing input: whole blood. The genes are TRBV13 and TRBJ2-5; 12 nucleotides agree with TRBD2. The sequence came from an adult who was a healthcare worker with PCR-confirmed SARS-CoV-2 infection or an uninfected control (not recorded which). This CDR3 reads CASSPRLAGDQETQYF. The CDR3 nucleotides read TGTGCCAGCAGCCCTCGACTAGCGGGGGACCAAGAGACCCAGTACTTC.